These 4 T cell receptor beta chains were all obtained from the same sample, sequenced in a study of a mutant IDH1 vaccine in newly diagnosed glioma (dated by TCRdb to the early 2020s). The method behind the library was the immunoSEQ multiplex PCR assay. Held by TCRdb, this immuneACCESS table contains in-frame sequences only and omits some clones. Under half of the omission traces to an unresolved V gene where checked; the cause of the rest is unknown. The sample has roughly 70,000 clones on record, about four fifths of them singletons. Jointly, the top ten make up approximately 9.1% of the sample. What this sample's time point label stands for: week 11, during vaccination. Every vaccine dose consisted of 300 ug of a 20-mer mutant IDH1 peptide in Montanide, administered subcutaneously together with topical imiquimod. Their antigens are not known. The sample in question was PBMCs, obtained from a glioma patient whose treatment included an IDH1 peptide vaccine. The receptors shown here come from a woman aged 50 to 60 with glioma.

The rearrangement links TRBV6-5 to TRBJ2-3, with TRBD1 as a possible D gene (6 bases). This CDR3 contains 12 residues. CDR1 is MNHEY and CDR2 is SVGAGI in the germline V gene. CDR3 residues: CVVGATTDTQYF. The CDR3 bases are TGTGTCGTGGGGGCGACAACAGATACGCAGTATTTT.

CDR3 protein: CASRTGYRLEGYTF. Here the CDR3 DNA reads TGCGCCAGCCGGACAGGGTATCGGCTAGAGGGCTACACCTTC. The chain recombines TRBV5-1 with TRBJ1-2; TRBD1 matches at 8 bases. The CDR3 loop spans 14 amino acids. Per germline, CDR1 SGHRS and CDR2 YFSETQ. V lost 7 bases and J lost 8; bases outside the gene matches: 13.

This sequence joins TRBV15 and TRBJ2-1, with 12 bases matching TRBD1. The CDR3 loop spans 15 amino acids. Germline CDR1 reads LNHNV; CDR2 reads YYDKDF (reference sequence). The V gene end was trimmed by 5 bases and the J gene end by 7 bases; junction bases not matched to a gene: 6. As DNA, the CDR3 is TGTGCCACCAGCGACGGGACAGGGGGCCTTAATGAGCAGTTCTTC. It yields the protein CATSDGTGGLNEQFF.

This chain links TRBV27 with TRBJ2-5; D is ambiguous. Trimming removed 5 bases at V and 2 bases at J, with 3 bases between. The CDR3 length is 11 residues. The germline V gene has CDR1 MNHEY and CDR2 SMNVEV (reference sequence). CDR3 amino acids: CASSLQETQYF. The CDR3 DNA sequence: TGTGCCAGCAGTCTACAAGAGACCCAGTACTTC.